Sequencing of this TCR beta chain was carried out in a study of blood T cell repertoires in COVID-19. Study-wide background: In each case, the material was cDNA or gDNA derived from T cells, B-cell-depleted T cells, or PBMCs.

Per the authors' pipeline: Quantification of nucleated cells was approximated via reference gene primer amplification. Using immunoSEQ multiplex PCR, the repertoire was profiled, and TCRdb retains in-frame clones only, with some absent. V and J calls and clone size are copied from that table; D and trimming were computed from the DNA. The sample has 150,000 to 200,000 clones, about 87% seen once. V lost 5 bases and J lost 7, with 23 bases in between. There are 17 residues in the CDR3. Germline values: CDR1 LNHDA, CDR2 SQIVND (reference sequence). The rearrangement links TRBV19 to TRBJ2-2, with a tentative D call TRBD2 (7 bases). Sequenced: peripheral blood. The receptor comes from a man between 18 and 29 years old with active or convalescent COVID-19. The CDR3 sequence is CASSVPLRGGDVGELFF. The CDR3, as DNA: TGTGCCAGTAGTGTTCCCCTAAGGGGGGGTGACGTCGGGGAGCTGTTTTTT.